These 5 T cell receptor beta chains were sequenced from one sample in a study of vaccination effects on CD4 cells after COVID-19. Upon completion of around eleven days in culture, CD4+ T cells were isolated. These TCRs' antigens remain unknown. Sequencing was performed with immunoSEQ multiplex PCR; in TCRdb, only in-frame clones are kept and a portion is missing. The table records fewer than 75,000 clones, approximately 80% of them present only once. The source material was CD4+ T cells from PBMCs cultured without peptide, sampled before COVID-19 vaccination. The origin of the receptors is a human donor who received a COVID-19 vaccine.

The chain couples TRBV5-5 to TRBJ1-2, with 7 bases fitting TRBD1. Germline V CDR1 and CDR2: SGHKS, YYEKEE (reference sequence). The CDR3 has 14 amino acids. The V gene end was trimmed by 5 bases and the J gene end by 8 bases; junction bases not matched to a gene: 12. The CDR3 sequence: CASSRQGDPWGYTF. The CDR3 region has the DNA TGTGCCAGCAGTCGACAGGGCGACCCCTGGGGCTACACCTTC. The variable domain in full, completed from reference TRBV5-5 and TRBJ1-2, reads DAGVTQSPTHLIKTRGQQVTLRCSPISGHKSVSWYQQVLGQGPQFIFQYYEKEERGRGNFPDRFSARQFPNYSSELNVNALLLGDSALYLCASSRQGDPWGYTFGSGTRLTVV.

This chain joins TRBV9 and TRBJ2-5; perhaps TRBD1 as D (6 bases). V lost 4 bases and J lost 4, with 14 bases in between. The germline gives CDR1 SGDLS, CDR2 YYNGEE. The CDR3 sequence is 14 residues long. CDR3 nucleotides: TGTGCCAGCAGCAGGGGGTCCATTGGAGAGACCCAGTACTTC. Its protein product is CASSRGSIGETQYF.

The chain uses TRBV5-1 and TRBJ1-4; 9 nucleotides align to TRBD1. CDR3 length: 14 amino acids. V was pared by 4 bases and J by 8 bases, with 6 bases of the junction left unmatched. Germline loops: CDR1 SGHRS, CDR2 YFSETQ. The CDR3 sequence: CASSGDRAPEKLFF. CDR3 coding DNA: TGCGCCAGCAGCGGGGACAGGGCTCCGGAAAAACTGTTTTTT.

This clone was recorded at least ten times. The CDR3 DNA is TGTGCCAGCAGACTCTCGACAGGGGGGTCCGGGGAGCTGTTTTTT. It encodes CASRLSTGGSGELFF. The rearrangement links TRBV2 to TRBJ2-2, with 9 nucleotides matching TRBD1. After removal of 6 bases from V and 6 bases from J, the junction contained 8 bases not matched to a gene. The germline gives CDR1 SNHLY, CDR2 FYNNEI. This CDR3 is built from 15 residues.

V usage is TRBV9 and J usage is TRBJ2-3; D gene uncertain. CDR3 length equals 17 residues. Germline loops: CDR1 SGDLS, CDR2 YYNGEE. Trimming removed 0 bases at V and 2 bases at J, with 16 bases between. Here the CDR3 reads CASSVGQPTYPTDTQYF. The CDR3 DNA sequence: TGTGCCAGCAGCGTAGGTCAGCCAACCTACCCCACAGATACGCAGTATTTT.